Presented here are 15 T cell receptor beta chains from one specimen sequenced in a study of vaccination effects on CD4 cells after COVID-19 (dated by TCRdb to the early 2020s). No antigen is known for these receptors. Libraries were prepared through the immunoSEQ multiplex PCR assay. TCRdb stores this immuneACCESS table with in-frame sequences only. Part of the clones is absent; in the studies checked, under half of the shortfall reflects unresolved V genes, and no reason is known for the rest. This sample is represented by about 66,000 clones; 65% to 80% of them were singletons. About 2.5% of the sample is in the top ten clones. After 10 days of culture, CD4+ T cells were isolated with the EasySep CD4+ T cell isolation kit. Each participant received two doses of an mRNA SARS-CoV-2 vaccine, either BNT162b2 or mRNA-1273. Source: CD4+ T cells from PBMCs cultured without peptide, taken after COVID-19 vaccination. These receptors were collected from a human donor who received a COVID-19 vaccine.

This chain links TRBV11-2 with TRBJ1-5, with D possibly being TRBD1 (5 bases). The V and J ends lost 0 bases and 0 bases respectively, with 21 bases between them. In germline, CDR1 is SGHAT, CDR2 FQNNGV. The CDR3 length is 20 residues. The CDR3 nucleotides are TGTGCCAGCAGCTTAGATAGGCAGGGAAGTGGGGTCTATAGCAATCAGCCCCAGCATTTT. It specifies CASSLDRQGSGVYSNQPQHF.

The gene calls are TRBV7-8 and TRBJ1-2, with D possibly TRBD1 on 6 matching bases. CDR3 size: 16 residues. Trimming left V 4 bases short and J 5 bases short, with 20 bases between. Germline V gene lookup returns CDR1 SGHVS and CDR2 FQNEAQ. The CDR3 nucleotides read TGTGCCAGCAGCTCCAGGCCCCCAGGGGAGGGTTATGGCTACACCTTC. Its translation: CASSSRPPGEGYGYTF.

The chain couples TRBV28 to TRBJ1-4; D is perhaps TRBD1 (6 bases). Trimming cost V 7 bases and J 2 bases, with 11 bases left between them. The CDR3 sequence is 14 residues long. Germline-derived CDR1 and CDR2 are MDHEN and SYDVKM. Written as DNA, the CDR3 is TGTGCCAGCAACTACGGGGGCACTAATGAAAAACTGTTTTTT. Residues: CASNYGGTNEKLFF.

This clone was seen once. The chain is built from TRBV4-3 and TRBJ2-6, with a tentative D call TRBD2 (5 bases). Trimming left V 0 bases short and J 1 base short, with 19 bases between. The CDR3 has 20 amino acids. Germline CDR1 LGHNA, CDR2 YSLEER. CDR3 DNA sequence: TGCGCCAGCAGCCAAGATTCTTGGGGAGTTTTCCTATCTGGGGCCAACGTCCTGACTTTC. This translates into CASSQDSWGVFLSGANVLTF.

The CDR3 DNA is TGCGCCAGCAGCTTGGTTCCAGGCCCCAATCAGCCCCAGCATTTT. Its protein product is CASSLVPGPNQPQHF. The chain combines TRBV5-1 with TRBJ1-5; D gene uncertain. Trimming took off 0 bases at V and 3 bases at J, with 10 bases between the two ends. The germline gives CDR1 SGHRS, CDR2 YFSETQ. The CDR3 consists of 15 residues.

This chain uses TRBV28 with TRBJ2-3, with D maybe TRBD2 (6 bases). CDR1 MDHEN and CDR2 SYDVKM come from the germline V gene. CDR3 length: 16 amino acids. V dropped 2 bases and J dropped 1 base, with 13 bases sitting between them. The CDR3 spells CASSLVSLAGTDTQYF. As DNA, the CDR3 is TGTGCCAGCAGTTTAGTCTCACTAGCAGGCACAGATACGCAGTATTTT.

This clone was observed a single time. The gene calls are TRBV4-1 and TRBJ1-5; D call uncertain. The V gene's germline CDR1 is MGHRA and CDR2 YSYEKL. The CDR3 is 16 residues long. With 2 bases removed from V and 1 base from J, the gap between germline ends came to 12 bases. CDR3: CASSQQGYRSNQPQHF. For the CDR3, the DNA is TGCGCCAGCAGCCAACAAGGGTATCGAAGCAATCAGCCCCAGCATTTT.

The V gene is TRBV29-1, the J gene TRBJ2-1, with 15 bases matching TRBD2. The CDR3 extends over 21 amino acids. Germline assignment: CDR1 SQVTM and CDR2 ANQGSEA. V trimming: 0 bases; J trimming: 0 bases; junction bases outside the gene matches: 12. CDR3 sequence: CSVEDPLGTSGGYSSYNEQFF. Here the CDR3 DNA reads TGCAGCGTTGAAGATCCTTTAGGGACTAGCGGGGGGTATAGCTCCTACAATGAGCAGTTCTTC.

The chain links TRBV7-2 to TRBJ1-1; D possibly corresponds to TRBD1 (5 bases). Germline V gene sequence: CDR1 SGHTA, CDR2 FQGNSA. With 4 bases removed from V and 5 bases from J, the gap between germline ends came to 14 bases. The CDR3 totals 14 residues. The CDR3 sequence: CASSSQGRGTEAFF. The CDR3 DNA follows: TGTGCCAGCAGCTCCCAGGGACGGGGAACTGAAGCTTTCTTT. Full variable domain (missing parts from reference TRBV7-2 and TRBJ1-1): GAGVSQSPSNKVTEKGKDVELRCDPISGHTALYWYRQSLGQGLEFLIYFQGNSAPDKSGLPSDRFSAERTGGSVSTLTIQRTQQEDSAVYLCASSSQGRGTEAFFGQGTRLTVV.

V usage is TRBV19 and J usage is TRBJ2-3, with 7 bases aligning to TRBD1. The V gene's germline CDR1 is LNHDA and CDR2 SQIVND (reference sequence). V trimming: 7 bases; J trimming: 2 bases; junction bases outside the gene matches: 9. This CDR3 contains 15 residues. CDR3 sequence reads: CASTPRQGATDTQYF. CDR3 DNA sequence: TGTGCCAGTACCCCGAGACAGGGAGCCACAGATACGCAGTATTTT.

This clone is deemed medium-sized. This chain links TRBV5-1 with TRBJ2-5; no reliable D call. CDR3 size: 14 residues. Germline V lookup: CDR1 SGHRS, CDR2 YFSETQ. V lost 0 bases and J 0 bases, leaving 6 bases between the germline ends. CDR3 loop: CASSLADHQETQYF. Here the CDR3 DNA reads TGCGCCAGCAGCTTGGCCGACCACCAAGAGACCCAGTACTTC.

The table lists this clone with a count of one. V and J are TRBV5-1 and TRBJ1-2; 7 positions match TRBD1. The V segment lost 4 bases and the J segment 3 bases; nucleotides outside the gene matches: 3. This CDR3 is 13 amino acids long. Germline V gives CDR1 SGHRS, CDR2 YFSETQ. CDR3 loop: CASSPDRDYGYTF. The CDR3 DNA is TGCGCCAGCAGCCCCGACAGGGACTATGGCTACACCTTC.

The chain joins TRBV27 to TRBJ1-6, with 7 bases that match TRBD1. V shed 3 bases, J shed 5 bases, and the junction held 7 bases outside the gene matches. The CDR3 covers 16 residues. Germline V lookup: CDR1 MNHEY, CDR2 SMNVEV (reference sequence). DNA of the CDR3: TGTGCCAGCAGTTTTAAAAGGGACAGAGATAATTCACCCCTCCACTTT. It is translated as CASSFKRDRDNSPLHF.

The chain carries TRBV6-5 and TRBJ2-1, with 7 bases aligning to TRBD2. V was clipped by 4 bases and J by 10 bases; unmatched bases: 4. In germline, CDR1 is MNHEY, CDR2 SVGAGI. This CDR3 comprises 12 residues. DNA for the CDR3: TGTGCCAGCAGTTCACTAGCGATAGAGCAGTTCTTC. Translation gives CASSSLAIEQFF.

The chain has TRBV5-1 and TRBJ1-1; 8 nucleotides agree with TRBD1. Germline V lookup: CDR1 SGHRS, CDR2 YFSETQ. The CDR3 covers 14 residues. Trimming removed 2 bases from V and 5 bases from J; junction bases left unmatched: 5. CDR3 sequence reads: CASSFGQGGTEAFF. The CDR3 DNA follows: TGCGCCAGCAGCTTTGGACAGGGAGGGACTGAAGCTTTCTTT.